This T cell receptor (beta chain) was sequenced for a study of cytomegalovirus exposure and HLA in healthy donors. Per the germline V gene, CDR1 is MNHEY and CDR2 is SMNVEV (reference sequence). V was clipped by 5 bases and J by 6 bases, with 9 bases between them. The CDR3 length is 12 residues. Produced via immunoSEQ multiplex PCR; TCRdb's table is partial and in-frame only. There are about 110,000 clones in the sample; roughly 84% occur only once, and 3% to 3.5% lies in the top ten. The clonotype was recovered from a woman aged 18-29 years in good health and CMV-seronegative. The specimen was PBMCs. The V gene is TRBV27, the J gene TRBJ2-3; no clear D. This CDR3 reads CASSPSPDTQYF. The CDR3 coding sequence is TGTGCCAGCAGTCCCTCCCCCGATACGCAGTATTTT.